This entry lists 23 T cell receptor beta chains sequenced from one sample in a study of cytomegalovirus exposure and HLA in healthy donors. PCR was performed using 60 Vbeta and 13 Jbeta primers. Clones were sequenced by immunoSEQ multiplex PCR, and TCRdb holds only the in-frame ones, with some missing. In the table there are 140,000 or so clones, about four fifths of which are singletons. The sequenced sample consisted of PBMCs. The receptors come from a middle-aged woman in good health and CMV-seropositive.

The chain combines TRBV4-1 with TRBJ2-7, with D possibly being TRBD2 (5 bases). The CDR3 consists of 15 residues. The V and J ends lost 6 bases and 1 base respectively, with 16 bases between them. Germline lookup yields CDR1 MGHRA and CDR2 YSYEKL. The CDR3 is CASRATGIQSYEQYF. CDR3 coding DNA: TGCGCCAGCAGAGCGACCGGGATCCAATCCTACGAGCAGTACTTC.

CDR3 DNA: TGTGCCAGCAGCCCTAGACGGCTAGCTGGATATGAGCAGTACTTC. The encoded protein is CASSPRRLAGYEQYF. This rearrangement joins TRBV7-2 to TRBJ2-7; D may be TRBD2 (5 bases). The germline V gene has CDR1 SGHTA and CDR2 FQGNSA. The germline V and J ends were trimmed by 5 bases and 7 bases, with 21 bases remaining between them. This CDR3 is built from 15 residues. The variable domain in full, with the rest retrieved from reference TRBV7-2 and TRBJ2-7, is GAGVSQSPSNKVTEKGKDVELRCDPISGHTALYWYRQSLGQGLEFLIYFQGNSAPDKSGLPSDRFSAERTGGSVSTLTIQRTQQEDSAVYLCASSPRRLAGYEQYFGPGTRLTVT.

This chain uses TRBV7-8 with TRBJ2-1; TRBD2 matches 11 bases. The CDR3 is made up of 15 amino acids. The V segment lost 5 bases and the J segment 7 bases; nucleotides outside the gene matches: 7. Germline values: CDR1 SGHVS, CDR2 FQNEAQ. The CDR3 DNA sequence: TGTGCCAGCAGCCTCACTAGCGGGGGCGGAAATGAGCAGTTCTTC. The encoded protein is CASSLTSGGGNEQFF.

The chain uses TRBV28 and TRBJ2-1; 10 bases align to TRBD2. Germline V gene sequence: CDR1 MDHEN, CDR2 SYDVKM. The J segment lost 0 bases and the V segment lost 5 bases, leaving 4 bases of the junction unmatched. The CDR3 extends over 16 amino acids. CDR3 coding DNA: TGTGCCAGCAGTCTACTAGCGGGGACCTCCTACAATGAGCAGTTCTTC. Translating it yields CASSLLAGTSYNEQFF.

The rearrangement links TRBV11-1 to TRBJ2-3, with 8 bases matching TRBD1. This CDR3 spans 14 amino acids. Germline V gives CDR1 SGHAT, CDR2 FQDESV (reference sequence). V lost 7 bases, J lost 6 bases, and 9 bases stayed unmatched. CDR3 DNA sequence: TGTGCCAGCACCCTACAGGGGGTGCGGGATACGCAGTATTTT. Its protein is CASTLQGVRDTQYF.

This chain uses TRBV4-2 with TRBJ2-1; possibly TRBD2 for D (5 bases). CDR3 size: 15 residues. Germline V gene sequence: CDR1 LGHNA, CDR2 YNFKEQ. Between the trimmed V and J ends, which lost 1 base and 0 bases, there was a span of 7 bases. The DNA for the CDR3 is TGTGCCAGCAGCCAAGCGGGGAGCTCCTACAATGAGCAGTTCTTC. Amino acid sequence: CASSQAGSSYNEQFF.

V usage is TRBV5-6 and J usage is TRBJ1-1; 7 bases fit TRBD1. The CDR3 length is 14 residues. Germline CDR1 is SGHDT and CDR2 is YYEEEE. V shed 0 bases, J shed 6 bases, and the junction held 5 bases outside the gene matches. DNA of the CDR3: TGTGCCAGCAGCTTGGGAGGGGGCTCGGCTGAAGCTTTCTTT. This translates into CASSLGGGSAEAFF.

About this clone: At one of its ends the junction is not consistent with the germline gene, which may arise from a read error. Distinct nucleotide sequences in the sample also encode this CDR3. The chain couples TRBV27 to TRBJ1-6; 9 nucleotides line up with TRBD1. CDR1 is MNHEY and CDR2 is SMNVEV in the germline V gene (reference sequence). The CDR3 covers 18 residues. The CDR3 DNA is TGTGCCAGCAGTTTTTCGAACAGGGGGCGCGTCCATAATTCCCCCCTCCACTTT. Translation: CASSFSNRGRVHNSPLHF.

The chain links TRBV18 to TRBJ2-7; 11 bases match TRBD2. Germline values: CDR1 KGHSH, CDR2 LQKENI. CDR3 length equals 15 residues. The V segment lost 6 bases and the J segment 2 bases; nucleotides outside the gene matches: 6. CDR3 region: CASSPGLAVTYEQYF. CDR3 sequence (DNA): TGTGCCAGCTCCCCGGGACTAGCGGTTACCTACGAGCAGTACTTC.

The chain joins TRBV28 to TRBJ2-2; D gene ambiguous. V was shortened by 1 base and J by 1 base, with 7 bases between the two germline ends. CDR3 length equals 15 residues. Germline CDR1 MDHEN, CDR2 SYDVKM. The CDR3 loop reads CASSLYRENTGELFF. The DNA of the CDR3 is TGTGCCAGCAGTTTATACCGAGAGAACACCGGGGAGCTGTTTTTT. Together with reference TRBV28 and TRBJ2-2, the CDR3 gives the full variable domain: DVKVTQSSRYLVKRTGEKVFLECVQDMDHENMFWYRQDPGLGLRLIYFSYDVKMKEKGDIPEGYSVSREKKERFSLILESASTNQTSMYLCASSLYRENTGELFFGEGSRLTVL.

V is TRBV2 and J is TRBJ1-6, with D unclear. V lost 6 bases and J lost 0, with 9 bases in between. The CDR3 is 15 residues long. Germline V gene data show CDR1 as SNHLY and CDR2 as FYNNEI. CDR3 sequence reads: CASREDLSYNSPLHF. The CDR3 region has the DNA TGTGCCAGCAGGGAGGACCTCTCCTATAATTCACCCCTCCACTTT.

About this clone: Germline is not matched at one junction end, which may reflect a read error. The V gene is TRBV5-6, the J gene TRBJ2-7, with D possibly TRBD1 on 6 matching bases. CDR1 and CDR2 from the germline V gene are SGHDT and YYEEEE. This CDR3 spans 15 amino acids. Here the CDR3 reads CASSLGLSLGGPSVF. Written as DNA, the CDR3 is TGTGCCAGCAGCTTGGGGCTCTCCTTAGGGGGACCCTCGGTCTTC.

This clone was seen a few times. The CDR3 sequence is CASSQQEDQPQHF. The CDR3 DNA reads TGCGCCAGCAGCCAGCAGGAGGATCAGCCCCAGCATTTT. The chain employs TRBV4-1 and TRBJ1-5; D is unclear. The germline V gene has CDR1 MGHRA and CDR2 YSYEKL. The CDR3 is 13 amino acids. Deletions cut 3 bases from V and 5 bases from J, with 8 bases between.

This rearrangement joins TRBV7-2 to TRBJ1-1; possibly TRBD1 for D (5 bases). The V end lost 6 bases, the J end lost 4 bases, and 12 bases lay between the germline ends. The germline V gene encodes CDR1 SGHTA and CDR2 FQGNSA. CDR3 size: 13 residues. The CDR3 DNA follows: TGTGCCAGCAGACTCGGGAGGGGCACTGAAGCTTTCTTT. This codes for CASRLGRGTEAFF.

The DNA of the CDR3 is TGTGCCAGCAGGGCCTGGGGACTAGCGGCCCAGGAGCAGTTCTTC. This gives the protein CASRAWGLAAQEQFF. This chain uses TRBV6-1 with TRBJ2-1; TRBD2 agrees at 11 bases. V was pared by 6 bases and J by 10 bases, with 11 bases of the junction left unmatched. Germline CDR1 and CDR2: MNHNS and SASEGT. The CDR3 contains 15 residues.

The chain couples TRBV7-9 to TRBJ1-4; 10 bases match TRBD1. The V gene end was trimmed by 4 bases and the J gene end by 5 bases; junction bases not matched to a gene: 10. CDR3 size: 17 residues. The germline V gene has CDR1 SEHNR and CDR2 FQNEAQ (reference sequence). The CDR3 reads CASSYAGTGALNEKLFF. For the CDR3, the DNA is TGTGCCAGCAGCTACGCCGGGACAGGGGCTTTGAATGAAAAACTGTTTTTT.

This clone was observed a handful of times. V is TRBV5-1 and J is TRBJ1-4, with 8 nucleotides matching TRBD1. Germline V CDR1 and CDR2: SGHRS, YFSETQ. The CDR3 is 15 amino acids. V was pared by 4 bases and J by 6 bases, with 8 bases of the junction left unmatched. The CDR3 sequence: CASSTGDRGYEKLFF. The CDR3 bases are TGCGCCAGCAGCACCGGAGACAGGGGTTATGAAAAACTGTTTTTT.

This chain joins TRBV6-1 and TRBJ2-3, with D maybe TRBD2 (5 bases). The germline gives CDR1 MNHNS, CDR2 SASEGT. Between the trimmed V and J ends, which lost 3 bases and 0 bases, there was a span of 16 bases. This CDR3 contains 17 residues. CDR3 amino acids: CASSEGPGSISTDTQYF. CDR3 nucleotides: TGTGCCAGCAGTGAGGGTCCGGGGTCGATTAGCACAGATACGCAGTATTTT.

This clone was seen more than once but under ten times. J is TRBJ1-2 and V is TRBV5-1; 8 positions match TRBD1. The germline V gene has CDR1 SGHRS and CDR2 YFSETQ. This CDR3 is 15 amino acids long. V was clipped by 6 bases and J by 0 bases; unmatched bases: 7. CDR3 DNA: TGCGCCAGCAAAAGGGAGACAGGGGCTAACTATGGCTACACCTTC. Protein product: CASKRETGANYGYTF.

The CDR3: CASSPSQNTEAFF. The CDR3 coding sequence is TGTGCCAGCAGCCCGAGCCAGAACACTGAAGCTTTCTTT. The chain joins TRBV28 to TRBJ1-1; D is unresolved. Germline assignment: CDR1 MDHEN and CDR2 SYDVKM. This CDR3 is built from 13 residues. The V end was cut by 6 bases, the J end by 1 base, with 9 bases between.

The rearrangement links TRBV4-1 to TRBJ1-1; TRBD1 matches at 9 bases. Germline CDR1 MGHRA, CDR2 YSYEKL. Trimming took 3 bases from V and 7 from J; bases not matched to a gene: 6. This CDR3 has 14 amino acids. The CDR3, as DNA: TGCGCCAGCAGCCATCTCAGGACAGGGGATGAAGCTTTCTTT. As protein: CASSHLRTGDEAFF.

This sequence joins TRBV2 and TRBJ2-2; 9 positions match TRBD2. Trimming at V came to 6 bases and at J to 2 bases, leaving 4 bases not matched to a gene. The V gene's germline CDR1 is SNHLY and CDR2 FYNNEI. The CDR3 runs to 15 residues. The CDR3 region is CASRGLAPNTGELFF. The CDR3 nucleotides read TGTGCCAGCAGAGGACTAGCGCCTAACACCGGGGAGCTGTTTTTT.

The CDR3 nucleotides are TGTGCCAGCAGCGTAGCAGCGGGAGGGAACAATGAGCAGTTCTTC. Translated: CASSVAAGGNNEQFF. J is TRBJ2-1 and V is TRBV9; 10 positions agree with TRBD2. After removal of 0 bases from V and 5 bases from J, the junction contained 2 bases not matched to a gene. CDR1 is SGDLS, CDR2 YYNGEE, per germline. CDR3 length equals 15 residues.